This T cell receptor beta chain was observed in a study of blood T cell repertoires in COVID-19. Overall study: The samples span acute and convalescent COVID-19 from the United States, Italy and Spain.

Per the authors' pipeline: From reference gene primer amplification, estimates of nucleated cell counts were derived. Assay: immunoSEQ multiplex PCR; the TCRdb copy retains only in-frame clones and omits some. V and J calls plus clone size are reproduced from that table; the DNA served to infer D and trimming. This repertoire shows hundreds of thousands of clones, 84% found once; its top ten account for roughly 8.6%. After removal of 0 bases from V and 5 bases from J, the junction contained 10 bases not matched to a gene. Germline V CDR1 and CDR2: SGHRS, YFSETQ. CDR3 length: 17 residues. This rearrangement joins TRBV5-1 to TRBJ2-5, with 10 bases that match TRBD2. This TCR derives from a human donor in a cohort sampled during active COVID-19. The sample comprised peripheral blood. CDR3 residues: CASSLDPSGGLMETQYF. The CDR3 DNA reads as TGCGCCAGCAGCTTGGACCCTAGCGGGGGTTTAATGGAGACCCAGTACTTC.